Below are 5 T cell receptor beta chains sequenced from a single sample in a study of T cell responses to AZD1222 COVID-19 vaccine. The table came from immunoSEQ multiplex PCR; TCRdb's copy has only in-frame clones and leaves some out. The table has 140,000 or so clones, more than 70% seen once. The sample here was peripheral blood, taken 28 days after the second AZD1222 dose. The receptors were sampled from an adult who received the AZD1222 COVID-19 vaccine.

The chain recombines TRBV24-1 with TRBJ1-4, with D possibly matching TRBD1 (6 bases). CDR1 KGHDR and CDR2 SFDVKD come from the germline V gene. V was pared by 7 bases and J by 5 bases, with 13 bases between. The CDR3 sequence is 14 residues long. This CDR3 is CATSSGTQNEKLFF. Written as DNA, the CDR3 is TGTGCCACCAGCTCCGGGACACAGAATGAAAAACTGTTTTTT.

This clone is medium-sized by share. The chain employs TRBV6-4 and TRBJ2-1; tentatively, D is TRBD2 (5 bases). Germline CDR1 MRHNA, CDR2 SNTAGT. Trimming removed 8 bases from V and 8 bases from J, with 19 bases in between. The CDR3 consists of 14 residues. CDR3 residues: CASSLAEGSDEQFF. The DNA for the CDR3 is TGTGCCAGCTCCTTGGCTGAAGGGAGCGATGAGCAGTTCTTC.

The chain is built from TRBV24-1 and TRBJ2-5, with D possibly being TRBD1 (6 bases). CDR1 is KGHDR and CDR2 is SFDVKD in the germline V gene. The CDR3 sequence is 15 residues long. V lost 4 bases and J 5 bases, leaving 16 bases between the germline ends. The CDR3: CATSDPRGSGETQYF. The CDR3 DNA is TGTGCCACCAGTGACCCTAGGGGGTCGGGGGAGACCCAGTACTTC.

The gene calls are TRBV19 and TRBJ1-2, with 11 positions matching TRBD1. From germline, CDR1 is LNHDA and CDR2 SQIVND (reference sequence). V shed 3 bases and J 4 bases; nucleotides not matched to a gene: 4. The CDR3 runs 15 residues. As DNA, the CDR3 is TGTGCCAGTAGTATCTCCGGGACAGGGGGCTATGGCTACACCTTC. It codes for CASSISGTGGYGYTF.

The gene calls are TRBV10-3 and TRBJ2-1; perhaps D is TRBD1 or TRBD2 (7 bases each). The CDR3 length is 13 residues. Per germline, CDR1 ENHRY and CDR2 SYGVKD. Between the trimmed V and J ends, which lost 9 bases and 7 bases, there was a span of 16 bases. Here the CDR3 reads CAIRQGAGNEQFF. The CDR3 DNA sequence: TGTGCCATACGACAGGGAGCGGGGAATGAGCAGTTCTTC.